This T cell receptor (beta chain) was obtained from a study of quantifying T cell responses using KT2 cells. Study summary: RNA was reverse transcribed with TCR alpha and beta constant-region primers. A predetermined fluorescence threshold ended the second PCR, run as a qPCR.

A single-stranded UMI oligo with SP2 sequence was ligated to cDNA 3' ends. The first PCR ran roughly 4 cycles with an equimolar RC1.1 and RC1.2 beta primer mix. Separate processing of TCR alpha and beta chains began at the second PCR. Via MiXCR, TCRdb re-called the UMI-ligation and nested PCR reads, giving one row per CDR3 protein. The sample has approximately 60,000 distinct CDR3 sequences; about 12% are singletons. The germline V gene has CDR1 SGHRS and CDR2 YFSETQ. The V and J ends lost 0 bases and 1 base respectively, with 12 bases between them. The CDR3 has 16 residues. The sample is PBMC spiked with counted cells of clone KT2. KT2 cells were mixed with fixed PBMC numbers at varying ratios. This clonotype was counted a few times.

The rearrangement uses TRBV5-1 and TRBJ2-3; weak D call: TRBD1 (5 bases). This TCR was recovered from a human donor. Sequenced: PBMCs spiked with cells of the T cell clone KT2. CDR3 nucleotide sequence: TGCGCCAGCAGCTTGGGGGCCCAGGGCGGCACAGATACGCAGTATTTT. Translating gives CASSLGAQGGTDTQYF.